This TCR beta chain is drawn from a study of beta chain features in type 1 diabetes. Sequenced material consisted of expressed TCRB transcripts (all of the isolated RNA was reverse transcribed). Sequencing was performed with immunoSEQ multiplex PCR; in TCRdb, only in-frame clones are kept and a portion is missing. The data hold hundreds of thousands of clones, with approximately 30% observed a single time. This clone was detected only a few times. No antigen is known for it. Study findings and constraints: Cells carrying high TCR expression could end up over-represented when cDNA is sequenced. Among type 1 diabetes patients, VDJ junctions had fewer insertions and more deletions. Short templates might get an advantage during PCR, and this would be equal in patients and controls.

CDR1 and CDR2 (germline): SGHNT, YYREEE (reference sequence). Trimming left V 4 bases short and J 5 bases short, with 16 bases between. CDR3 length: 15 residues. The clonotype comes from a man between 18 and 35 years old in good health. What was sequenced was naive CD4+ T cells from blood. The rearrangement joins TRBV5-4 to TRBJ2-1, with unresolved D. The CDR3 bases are TGTGCCAGCAGCGACCCCTCGAAAGGTGACAATGAGCAGTTCTTC. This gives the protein CASSDPSKGDNEQFF.